This T cell receptor beta chain was identified during a study of monozygotic twins with inflammatory bowel disease. The RNA usage for each TCR library was roughly 3,700 ng of total RNA. Eight separate reactions per sample served to make cDNA. TCRdb reprocessed the 5' RACE reads; each CDR3 protein has one entry and no DNA is given. This table lists about 300,000 distinct CDR3 sequences. The length of the CDR3 is 13 residues. The clonotype was recovered from a human donor with ulcerative colitis or Crohn's disease, or a healthy co-twin of an affected twin (not recorded which). This chain joins TRBV12-3 or TRBV12-4 and TRBJ2-1; with no DNA, the TCRdb D assignment of TRBD1 cannot be verified. The sequenced material came from blood. CDR3 amino acids: CASSRARNNEQFF.